Sequencing of this TCR beta chain was carried out in a study of CD8 T cells in Susac syndrome. As to this clonotype: What it binds is unknown.

An amount of RNA that ranged from roughly 0.45 to 1 ug was reverse transcribed with random hexamers. It was immunoSEQ multiplex PCR that amplified TCR beta CDR3 across 54 Vbeta and 13 Jbeta. MiXCR, run by TCRdb on the immunoSEQ multiplex PCR reads, gives a single entry per CDR3 protein. The table lists fewer than 350,000 distinct CDR3 sequences, approximately 89% of them singletons, with 0.18% in the top ten. V lost 0 bases to trimming and J lost 3 bases, with 12 bases between them. Germline V gene lookup returns CDR1 LGHNA and CDR2 YSLEER. The CDR3 sequence is 15 residues long. Sequencing targeted TCR beta in blood CD8+ and CD4+ T cells. Bulk CD8+ and CD4+ cells came from magnetic negative isolation; CD8+ TEMRA by FACS. Study conclusions and caveats: The study recognized that its TCR sequencing and HLA analysis covered a relatively small number of individuals.

The receptor was isolated from a human donor with multiple sclerosis. The material sequenced was CD8+ T cells from PBMCs. This chain uses TRBV4-3 with TRBJ2-7; D is ambiguous. The CDR3 protein is CASSQDLSHLYEQYF. In DNA, the CDR3 is TGCGCCAGCAGCCAAGATCTCAGTCACCTCTACGAGCAGTACTTC.